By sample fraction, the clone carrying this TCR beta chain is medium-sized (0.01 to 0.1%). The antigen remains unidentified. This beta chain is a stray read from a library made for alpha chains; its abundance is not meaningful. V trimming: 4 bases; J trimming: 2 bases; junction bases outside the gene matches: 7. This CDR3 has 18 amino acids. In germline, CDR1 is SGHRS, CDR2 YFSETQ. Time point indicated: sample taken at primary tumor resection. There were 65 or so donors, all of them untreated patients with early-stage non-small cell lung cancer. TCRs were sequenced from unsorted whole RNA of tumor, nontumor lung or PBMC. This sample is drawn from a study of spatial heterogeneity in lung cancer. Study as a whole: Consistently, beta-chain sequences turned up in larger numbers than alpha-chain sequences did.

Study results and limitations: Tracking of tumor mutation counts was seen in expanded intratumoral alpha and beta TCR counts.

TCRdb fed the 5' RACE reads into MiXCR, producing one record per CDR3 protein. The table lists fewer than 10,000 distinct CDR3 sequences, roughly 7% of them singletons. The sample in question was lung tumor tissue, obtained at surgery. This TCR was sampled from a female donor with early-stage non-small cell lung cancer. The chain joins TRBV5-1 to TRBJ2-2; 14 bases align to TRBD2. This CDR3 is CASSDGTSGSYNTGELFF. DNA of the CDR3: TGCGCCAGCAGCGACGGGACTAGCGGGAGTTATAACACCGGGGAGCTGTTTTTT.